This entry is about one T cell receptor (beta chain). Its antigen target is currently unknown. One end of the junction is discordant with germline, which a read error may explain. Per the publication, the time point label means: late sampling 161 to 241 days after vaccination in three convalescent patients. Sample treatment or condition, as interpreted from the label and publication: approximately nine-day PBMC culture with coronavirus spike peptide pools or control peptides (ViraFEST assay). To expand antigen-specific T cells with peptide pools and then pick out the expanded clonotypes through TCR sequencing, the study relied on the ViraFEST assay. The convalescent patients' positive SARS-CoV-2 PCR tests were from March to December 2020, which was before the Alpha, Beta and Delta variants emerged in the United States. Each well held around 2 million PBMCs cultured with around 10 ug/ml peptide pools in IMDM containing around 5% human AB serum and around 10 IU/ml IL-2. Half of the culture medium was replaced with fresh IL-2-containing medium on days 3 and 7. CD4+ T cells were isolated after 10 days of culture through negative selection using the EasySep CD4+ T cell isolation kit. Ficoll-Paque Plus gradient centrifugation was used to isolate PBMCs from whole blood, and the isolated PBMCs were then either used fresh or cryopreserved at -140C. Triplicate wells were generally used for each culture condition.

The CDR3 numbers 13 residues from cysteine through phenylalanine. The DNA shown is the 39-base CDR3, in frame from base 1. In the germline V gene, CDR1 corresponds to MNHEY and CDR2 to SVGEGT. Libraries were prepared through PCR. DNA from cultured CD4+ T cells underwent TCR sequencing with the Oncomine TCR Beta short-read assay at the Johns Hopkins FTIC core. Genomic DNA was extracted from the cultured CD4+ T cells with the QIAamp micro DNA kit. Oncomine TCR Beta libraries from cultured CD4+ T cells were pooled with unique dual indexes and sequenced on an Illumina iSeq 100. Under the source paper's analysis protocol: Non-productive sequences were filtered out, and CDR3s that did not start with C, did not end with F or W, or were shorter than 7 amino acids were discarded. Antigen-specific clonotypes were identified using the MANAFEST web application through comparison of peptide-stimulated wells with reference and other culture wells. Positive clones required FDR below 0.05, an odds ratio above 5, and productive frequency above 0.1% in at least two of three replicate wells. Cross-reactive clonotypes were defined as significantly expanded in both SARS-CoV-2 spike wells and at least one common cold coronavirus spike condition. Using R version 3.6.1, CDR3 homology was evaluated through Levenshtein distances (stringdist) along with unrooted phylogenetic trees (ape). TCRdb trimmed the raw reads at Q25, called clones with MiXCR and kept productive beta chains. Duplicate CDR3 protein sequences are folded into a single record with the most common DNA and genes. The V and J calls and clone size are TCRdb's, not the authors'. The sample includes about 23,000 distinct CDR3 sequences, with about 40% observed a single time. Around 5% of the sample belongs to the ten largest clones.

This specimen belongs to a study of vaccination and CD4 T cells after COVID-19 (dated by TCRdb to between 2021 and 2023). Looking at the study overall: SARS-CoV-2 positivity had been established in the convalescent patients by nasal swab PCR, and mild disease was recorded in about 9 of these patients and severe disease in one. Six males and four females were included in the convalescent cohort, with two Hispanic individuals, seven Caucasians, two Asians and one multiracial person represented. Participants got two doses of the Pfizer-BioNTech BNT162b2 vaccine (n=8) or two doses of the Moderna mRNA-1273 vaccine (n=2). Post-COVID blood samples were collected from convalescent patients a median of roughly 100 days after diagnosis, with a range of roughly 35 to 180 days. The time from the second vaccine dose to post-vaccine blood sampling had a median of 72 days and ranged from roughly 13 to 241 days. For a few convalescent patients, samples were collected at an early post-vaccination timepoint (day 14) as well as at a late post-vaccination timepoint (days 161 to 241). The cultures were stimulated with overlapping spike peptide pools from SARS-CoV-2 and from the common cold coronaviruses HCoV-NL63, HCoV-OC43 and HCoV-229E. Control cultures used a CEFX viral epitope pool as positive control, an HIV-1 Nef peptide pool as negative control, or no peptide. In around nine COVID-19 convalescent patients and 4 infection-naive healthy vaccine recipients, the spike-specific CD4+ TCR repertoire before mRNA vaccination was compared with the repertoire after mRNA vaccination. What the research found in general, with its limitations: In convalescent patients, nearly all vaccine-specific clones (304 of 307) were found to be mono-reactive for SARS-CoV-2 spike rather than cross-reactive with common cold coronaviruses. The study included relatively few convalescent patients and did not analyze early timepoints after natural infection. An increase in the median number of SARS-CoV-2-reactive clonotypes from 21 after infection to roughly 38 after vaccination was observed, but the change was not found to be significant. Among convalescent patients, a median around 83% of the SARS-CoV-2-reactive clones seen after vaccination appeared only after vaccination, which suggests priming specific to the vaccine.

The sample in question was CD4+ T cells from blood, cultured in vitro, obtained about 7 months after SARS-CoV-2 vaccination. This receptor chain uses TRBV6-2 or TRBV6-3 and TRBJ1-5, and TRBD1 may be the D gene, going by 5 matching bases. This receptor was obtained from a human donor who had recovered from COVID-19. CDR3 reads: CASSFQGNRPQHF. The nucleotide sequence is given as TGTGCCAGCAGTTTCCAGGGCAATCGGCCCCAGCATTTT.